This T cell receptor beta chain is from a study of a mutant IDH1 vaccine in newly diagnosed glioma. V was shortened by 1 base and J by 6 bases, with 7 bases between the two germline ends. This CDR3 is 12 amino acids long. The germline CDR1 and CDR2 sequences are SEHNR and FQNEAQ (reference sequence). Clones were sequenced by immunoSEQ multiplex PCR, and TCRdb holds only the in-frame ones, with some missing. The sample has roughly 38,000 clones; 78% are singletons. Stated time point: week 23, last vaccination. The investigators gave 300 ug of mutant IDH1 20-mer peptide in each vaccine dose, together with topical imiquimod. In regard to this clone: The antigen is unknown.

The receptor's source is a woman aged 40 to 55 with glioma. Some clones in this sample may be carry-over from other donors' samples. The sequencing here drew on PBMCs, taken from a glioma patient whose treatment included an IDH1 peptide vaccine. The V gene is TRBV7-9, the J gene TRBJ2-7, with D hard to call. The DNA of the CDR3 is TGTGCCAGCAGCTTAGTTAGTGGCGAGCAGTACTTC. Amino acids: CASSLVSGEQYF.